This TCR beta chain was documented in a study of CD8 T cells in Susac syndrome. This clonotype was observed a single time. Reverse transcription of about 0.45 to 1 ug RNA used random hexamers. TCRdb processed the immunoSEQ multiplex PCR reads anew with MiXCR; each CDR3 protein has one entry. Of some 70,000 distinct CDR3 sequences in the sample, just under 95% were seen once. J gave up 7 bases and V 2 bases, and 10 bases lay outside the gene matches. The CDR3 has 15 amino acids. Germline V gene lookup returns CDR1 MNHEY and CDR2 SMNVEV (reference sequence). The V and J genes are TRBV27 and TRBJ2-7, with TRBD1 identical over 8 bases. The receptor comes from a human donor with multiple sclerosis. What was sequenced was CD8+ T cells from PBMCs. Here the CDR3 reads CASSLRGQGAEEQYF. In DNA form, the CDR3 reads TGTGCCAGCAGTTTAAGGGGCCAGGGGGCAGAGGAGCAGTACTTC.